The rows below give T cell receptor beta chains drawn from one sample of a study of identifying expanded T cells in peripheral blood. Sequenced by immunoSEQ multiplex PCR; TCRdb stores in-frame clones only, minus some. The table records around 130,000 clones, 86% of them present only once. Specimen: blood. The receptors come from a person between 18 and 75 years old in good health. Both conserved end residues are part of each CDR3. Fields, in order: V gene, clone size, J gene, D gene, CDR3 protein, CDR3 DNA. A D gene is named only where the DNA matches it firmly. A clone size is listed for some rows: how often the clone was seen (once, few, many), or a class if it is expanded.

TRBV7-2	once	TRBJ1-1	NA	CASNPDRLNTEAFF	TGTGCCAGCAACCCGGACAGATTGAACACTGAAGCTTTCTTT
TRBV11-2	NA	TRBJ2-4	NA	CASSFSGTAKNIQYF	TGTGCCAGCAGCTTCTCCGGGACGGCCAAAAACATTCAGTACTTC
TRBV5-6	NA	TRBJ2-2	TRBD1	CASSSYYNPGQGYTGELFF	TGTGCCAGCAGCTCGTACTATAACCCGGGACAGGGGTACACCGGGGAGCTGTTTTTT
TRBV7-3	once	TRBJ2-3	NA	CASSFQGPDTQYF	TGTGCCAGCAGCTTCCAGGGACCAGATACGCAGTATTTT
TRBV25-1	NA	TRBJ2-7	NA	CASSELAWGTNYEQYF	TGTGCCAGCAGTGAATTAGCCTGGGGGACAAACTACGAGCAGTACTTC
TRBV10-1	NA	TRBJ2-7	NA	CASSLSPGRGPKDEQYF	TGCGCCAGCAGTTTATCGCCAGGTCGGGGCCCAAAGGACGAGCAGTACTTC
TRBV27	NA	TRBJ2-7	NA	CASSPFSFRDFSYEQYF	TGTGCCAGCAGTCCATTCTCGTTCCGGGACTTCTCCTACGAGCAGTACTTC
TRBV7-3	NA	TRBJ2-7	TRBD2	CASRYRLAGDYEQYF	TGTGCCAGCAGGTATCGTCTAGCGGGAGATTACGAGCAGTACTTC
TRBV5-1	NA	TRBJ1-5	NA	CASSLRGEGQPQHF	TGCGCCAGCAGCTTAAGGGGAGAAGGCCAGCCCCAGCATTTT
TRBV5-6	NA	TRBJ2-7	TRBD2	CASREPGLASNEQYF	TGTGCCAGCAGAGAACCGGGACTAGCGTCCAATGAGCAGTACTTC
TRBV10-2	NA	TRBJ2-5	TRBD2	CASRGTSGGTQYF	TGCGCCAGCAGGGGGACTAGCGGGGGGACCCAGTACTTC
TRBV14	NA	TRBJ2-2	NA	CASSQVISGELFF	TGTGCCAGCAGCCAAGTAATCTCCGGGGAGCTGTTTTTT
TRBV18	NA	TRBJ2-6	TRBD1	CASSPMTGNSGANVLTF	TGTGCCAGCTCCCCAATGACAGGGAATTCTGGGGCCAACGTCCTGACTTTC
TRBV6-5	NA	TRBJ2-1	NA	CASSIRESYNEQFF	TGTGCCAGCAGTATCCGGGAGAGCTACAATGAGCAGTTCTTC
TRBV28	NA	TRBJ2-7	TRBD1	CASSLFTGGVDYEQYF	TGTGCCAGCAGTTTATTTACAGGGGGCGTGGACTACGAGCAGTACTTC
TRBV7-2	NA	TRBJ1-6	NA	CASSLEGPGTRLHF	TGTGCCAGCAGCTTAGAGGGTCCTGGCACAAGGCTCCACTTT
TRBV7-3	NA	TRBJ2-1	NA	CASTLRGGSSYNEQFF	TGTGCCAGCACCCTTAGGGGAGGCAGCTCCTACAATGAGCAGTTCTTC
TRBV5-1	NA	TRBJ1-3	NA	CASSFGSGNTIYF	TGCGCCAGCAGCTTCGGCTCTGGAAACACCATATATTTT
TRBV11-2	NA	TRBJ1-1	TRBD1	CASSPGTGGAFF	TGTGCCAGCAGCCCCGGGACAGGTGGAGCTTTCTTT
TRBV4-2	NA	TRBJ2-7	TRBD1	CASSPGGPYEQYF	TGTGCCAGCAGCCCAGGGGGCCCCTACGAGCAGTACTTC
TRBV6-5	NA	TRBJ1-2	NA	CASRDTFYGYTF	TGTGCCAGCAGGGACACATTCTATGGCTACACCTTC
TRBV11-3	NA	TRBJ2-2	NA	CASRDTGELFF	TGTGCCAGCCGAGATACCGGGGAGCTGTTTTTT
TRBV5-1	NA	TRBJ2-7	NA	CASSLVESSTYEQYF	TGCGCCAGCAGCTTGGTAGAGTCCTCCACCTACGAGCAGTACTTC
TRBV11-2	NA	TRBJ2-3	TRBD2	CASSLGTSGGSDTQYF	TGTGCCAGCAGCCTCGGGACTAGCGGGGGATCAGATACGCAGTATTTT
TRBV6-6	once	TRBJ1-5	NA	CASAGEIIQPQHF	TGTGCCAGCGCGGGGGAGATAATTCAGCCCCAGCATTTT
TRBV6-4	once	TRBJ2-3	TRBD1	CASSARTGTADTQYF	TGTGCCAGCAGTGCTCGGACAGGGACCGCAGATACGCAGTATTTT
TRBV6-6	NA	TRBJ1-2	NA	CASSTVAYYGYTF	TGTGCCAGCAGCACTGTCGCTTACTATGGCTACACCTTC
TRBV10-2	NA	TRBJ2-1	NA	CASSESNAGDNEQFF	TGCGCCAGCAGTGAGTCGAATGCAGGAGACAATGAGCAGTTCTTC
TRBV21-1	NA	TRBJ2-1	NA	CASSDRSKIYSYNEQFF	TGTGCCAGCAGCGACCGATCCAAAATATACTCCTACAATGAGCAGTTCTTC
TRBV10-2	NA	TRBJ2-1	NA	CASSESQGRPYNEQFF	TGCGCCAGCAGTGAGTCACAGGGTCGCCCCTACAATGAGCAGTTCTTC